Presented here are 4 T cell receptor beta chains from one specimen sequenced in a study of cytomegalovirus exposure and HLA in healthy donors (dated by TCRdb to 2016 to 2017). The receptor library was made with the immunoSEQ multiplex PCR assay. For the multiplex PCR, a mixture combining 60 forward primers for TCR Vbeta segments and 13 reverse primers for TCR Jbeta segments was used. The immuneACCESS repertoire file appears here via TCRdb, limited to in-frame rearrangements. These files lack a portion of the clones; in checked studies, under half of the deficit traces to unresolved V genes, and the cause of the others is not known. The sample contains under 250,000 clones, around 80% of them found a single time. The top ten hold approximately 0.47% of the sample. Source material: PBMCs. These receptors were taken from a boy between 5 and 17 years old in good health and CMV-seronegative.

The chain joins TRBV13 to TRBJ2-3, with 10 bases matching TRBD2. The CDR3 loop spans 15 amino acids. CDR1 and CDR2 from the germline V gene are PRHDT and FYEKMQ (reference sequence). V trimming: 1 base; J trimming: 3 bases; junction bases outside the gene matches: 1. CDR3 amino acids: CASSLEGLATDTQYF. Written as DNA, the CDR3 is TGTGCCAGCAGCTTAGAGGGACTAGCGACAGATACGCAGTATTTT.

The CDR3 nucleotides read TGCGCCAGCACCTCCCTAGGGAACACTGAAGCTTTCTTT. Translating gives CASTSLGNTEAFF. The chain links TRBV5-1 to TRBJ1-1; D is unresolved. V was cut by 6 bases and J by 1 base, with 10 bases left in between. CDR1 SGHRS and CDR2 YFSETQ come from the germline V gene. This CDR3 contains 13 residues.

The CDR3 DNA reads as TGTGCCAGCAGTTTACGAGGGAGCGGAAACACCATATATTTT. Protein: CASSLRGSGNTIYF. The J gene is TRBJ1-3, the V gene TRBV28; D ambiguous. V was trimmed by 2 bases and J by 4 bases, leaving 9 bases between them. In germline, CDR1 is MDHEN, CDR2 SYDVKM. This CDR3 has 14 amino acids.

CDR3 nucleotides: TGTGCCAGCAGTGACGACGGCGGGAGGGCCCGAGAGCAGTTCTTC. This translates into CASSDDGGRAREQFF. The V and J genes are TRBV6-4 and TRBJ2-1; 9 positions match TRBD2. The CDR3 runs 15 residues. Unmatched junction bases numbered 9, after V lost 2 bases and J lost 10 bases. Germline assignment: CDR1 MRHNA and CDR2 SNTAGT.